A single sample is the source of the 30 T cell receptor beta chains below, sequenced in a study of early T cells in non-severe SARS-CoV-2 infection. TCRdb re-called the 5' RACE reads with MiXCR, one entry per CDR3 protein. The sample includes around 30,000 distinct CDR3 sequences, 4% to 5% of them seen just once. The sequencing input was whole blood. The receptors shown here come from an adult who was a healthcare worker with PCR-confirmed SARS-CoV-2 infection or an uninfected control (not recorded which).

By sample fraction, this clonotype is medium-sized (0.01 to 0.1%). The chain joins TRBV4-2 to TRBJ2-7; a weak D match, TRBD2 (6 bases). The germline V gene has CDR1 LGHNA and CDR2 YNFKEQ. The CDR3 runs to 14 residues. V was pared by 4 bases and J by 7 bases, with 17 bases between. CDR3 DNA: TGTGCCAGCAGCCCCTCCCGGGAGCCGGGTGAGCAGTACTTC. Translation: CASSPSREPGEQYF.

This clonotype appeared a few times. The chain has TRBV2 and TRBJ2-7; 8 bases agree with TRBD1. J was trimmed by 4 bases and V by 7 bases; bases with no gene match: 3. The CDR3 is 12 amino acids. The germline V gene has CDR1 SNHLY and CDR2 FYNNEI. In DNA form, the CDR3 reads TGTGCCAGCACCAACAGGGGGTACGAGCAGTACTTC. This encodes CASTNRGYEQYF.

This clonotype came up many times. This rearrangement joins TRBV6-8 to TRBJ2-5, with 12 bases fitting TRBD1. This CDR3 is 16 amino acids long. After removal of 6 bases from V and 4 bases from J, the junction contained 9 bases not matched to a gene. Germline V gene sequence: CDR1 MNHGY, CDR2 SAAAGT. The CDR3 sequence is CASSSPGQGARETQYF. The CDR3 DNA sequence: TGTGCCAGCAGCTCACCGGGACAGGGGGCGAGAGAGACCCAGTACTTC.

This clonotype was detected a few times. The J gene is TRBJ1-6, the V gene TRBV5-4; 9 bases fit TRBD1. Germline trimming cut 0 bases from V and 7 bases from J; bases unmatched to any gene: 8. The CDR3 loop spans 17 amino acids. The germline gives CDR1 SGHNT, CDR2 YYREEE (reference sequence). The CDR3, as DNA: TGTGCCAGCAGCTTGGCCTGGGACAGGGATCAAAATTCACCCCTCCACTTT. Translating it yields CASSLAWDRDQNSPLHF.

V and J are TRBV29-1 and TRBJ2-7, with 12 bases that match TRBD2. The CDR3 extends over 15 amino acids. Germline values: CDR1 SQVTM, CDR2 ANQGSEA. Trimming took 4 bases from V and 5 from J; bases not matched to a gene: 9. The CDR3 DNA is TGCAGCGTTGGAATGACTAGCGGGAGTTTCAACGAGCAGTACTTC. Translated: CSVGMTSGSFNEQYF.

This clonotype occurred many times. The chain recombines TRBV28 with TRBJ1-1, with no clear D. Trimming removed 8 bases at V and 5 bases at J, with 12 bases between. Germline V gene lookup returns CDR1 MDHEN and CDR2 SYDVKM. The CDR3 length is 12 residues. CDR3 nucleotides: TGTGCCAGCGGTGCCCCGGGGACTGAAGCTTTCTTT. It specifies CASGAPGTEAFF.

Many counts were recorded for this clonotype. This chain links TRBV20-1 with TRBJ2-3; 10 nucleotides match TRBD1. The V gene's germline CDR1 is DFQATT and CDR2 SNEGSKA (reference sequence). Trimming at V came to 0 bases and at J to 5 bases, leaving 5 bases not matched to a gene. CDR3 length: 15 amino acids. DNA of the CDR3: TGCAGTGCTAGAGAAGACAGGGGGCCCGGAGATACGCAGTATTTT. It codes for CSAREDRGPGDTQYF.

The sample holds many counts of this clonotype. The chain combines TRBV6-6 with TRBJ1-1; no definite D call. The ends were cut back, 4 bases at V and 1 base at J, with 10 bases in the middle. The CDR3 totals 14 residues. Germline lookup yields CDR1 MNHNY and CDR2 SVGAGI (reference sequence). The CDR3 sequence: CASSLGRQNTEAFF. As DNA, the CDR3 is TGTGCCAGCAGTTTGGGCAGGCAGAACACTGAAGCTTTCTTT.

In this sample, this clonotype turned up many times. The V and J genes are TRBV20-1 and TRBJ2-1; D is possibly TRBD1 or TRBD2 (5 bases each). The CDR3 runs 14 residues. V lost 4 bases and J lost 6, with 16 bases in between. From germline, CDR1 is DFQATT and CDR2 SNEGSKA (reference sequence). This chain's CDR3 is CSAKGWGSGNEQFF. As DNA, the CDR3 is TGCAGTGCTAAGGGCTGGGGGAGTGGCAATGAGCAGTTCTTC.

The CDR3 here is CAPEVYNEQFF. CDR3 coding DNA: TGCGCCCCGGAGGTCTACAATGAGCAGTTCTTC. V and J are TRBV20-1 and TRBJ2-1; D might be TRBD2 (5 bases). This CDR3 is 11 amino acids long. Germline V lookup: CDR1 DFQATT, CDR2 SNEGSKA (reference sequence).

In its sample, this clonotype was seen many times. The gene calls are TRBV29-1 and TRBJ1-1; D gene uncertain. The V and J ends lost 2 bases and 11 bases respectively, with 12 bases between them. The germline V gene has CDR1 SQVTM and CDR2 ANQGSEA. The CDR3 is 11 residues long. The CDR3 protein is CSVELLRTAFF. In nucleotides, the CDR3 is TGCAGCGTTGAATTGCTTAGGACGGCTTTCTTT.

This clonotype has at least ten counts. This sequence joins TRBV19 and TRBJ1-5; D is unresolved. The germline V gene has CDR1 LNHDA and CDR2 SQIVND (reference sequence). This CDR3 contains 15 residues. V was clipped by 0 bases and J by 3 bases, with 9 bases between them. CDR3 loop: CASSIDWQSNQPQHF. The DNA of the CDR3 is TGTGCCAGTAGTATAGATTGGCAGTCCAATCAGCCCCAGCATTTT.

This clonotype was seen a few times. The rearrangement joins TRBV4-1 to TRBJ2-3, with 8 bases lining up with TRBD1. Germline trimming cut 5 bases from V and 4 bases from J; bases unmatched to any gene: 8. CDR1 and CDR2 from the germline V gene are MGHRA and YSYEKL. The CDR3 consists of 15 residues. CDR3 bases: TGCGCCAGCAGCGACCTAAGGACAGGGTCAGATACGCAGTATTTT. Protein product: CASSDLRTGSDTQYF.

This clonotype was observed a few times. This chain connects TRBV20-1 to TRBJ2-1, with no clear D. V was trimmed by 3 bases and J by 0 bases, leaving 9 bases between them. The CDR3 runs 14 residues. The germline CDR1 and CDR2 sequences are DFQATT and SNEGSKA (reference sequence). Written as DNA, the CDR3 is TGCAGTGCTAGGCCGCTGGTCTCCTACAATGAGCAGTTCTTC. It specifies CSARPLVSYNEQFF.

This clonotype was seen ten or more times. The J gene is TRBJ2-3, the V gene TRBV5-8; 7 positions agree with TRBD2. This CDR3 spans 15 amino acids. The germline V gene encodes CDR1 SGHTS and CDR2 YDEGEE. V lost 5 bases and J lost 2; bases outside the gene matches: 8. The DNA of the CDR3 is TGTGCCAGCAGTACCCCAGCGGGGACCACAGATACGCAGTATTTT. Its protein is CASSTPAGTTDTQYF.

This clonotype is medium-sized in the sample. The V and J genes are TRBV4-2 and TRBJ2-1; 11 positions match TRBD2. The J segment lost 5 bases and the V segment lost 7 bases, leaving 7 bases of the junction unmatched. The CDR3 is made up of 15 amino acids. Germline lookup yields CDR1 LGHNA and CDR2 YNFKEQ. CDR3 nucleotides: TGTGCCAGCACAACTAGCGGGAGAGAGCACAATGAGCAGTTCTTC. It codes for CASTTSGREHNEQFF.

This clonotype was observed many times. The V call is TRBV6-5, the J call TRBJ1-2; TRBD1 agrees at 7 bases. The V and J ends lost 5 bases and 2 bases, in that order; junction bases with no gene match: 2. CDR3 size: 13 residues. CDR1 is MNHEY, CDR2 SVGAGI, per germline. The CDR3 sequence: CASSPTGNYGYTF. The CDR3 region has the DNA TGTGCCAGCAGTCCGACAGGGAACTATGGCTACACCTTC.

This clonotype was recorded many times. The rearrangement links TRBV3-1 to TRBJ2-7, with D perhaps given as TRBD1 or TRBD2 (6 bases each). With 4 bases removed from V and 3 bases from J, the gap between germline ends came to 13 bases. The CDR3 is made up of 14 amino acids. Germline assignment: CDR1 LGHDT and CDR2 YNNKEL (reference sequence). The CDR3 DNA reads as TGTGCCAGCAGCCCTCGGGGGCTCAGCTACGAGCAGTACTTC. Residues: CASSPRGLSYEQYF.

At least ten counts were recorded for this clonotype. The J gene is TRBJ2-7, the V gene TRBV7-9, with TRBD2 as a possible D gene (6 bases). This CDR3 comprises 14 residues. Trimming cost V 4 bases and J 2 bases, with 12 bases left between them. Germline CDR1 reads SEHNR; CDR2 reads FQNEAQ (reference sequence). The CDR3 sequence is CASSSTTRAYEQYF. CDR3 DNA: TGTGCCAGCAGCTCCACGACTAGAGCCTACGAGCAGTACTTC.

In this sample, this clonotype turned up many times. The V gene is TRBV5-1, the J gene TRBJ2-3, with 7 bases fitting TRBD2. The CDR3 is 14 amino acids. CDR1 is SGHRS and CDR2 is YFSETQ in the germline V gene. Trimming removed 2 bases from V and 0 bases from J; junction bases left unmatched: 0. The CDR3 DNA follows: TGCGCCAGCAGCTTAGCGGGGAGCACAGATACGCAGTATTTT. As protein: CASSLAGSTDTQYF.

This clonotype was found many times. The chain uses TRBV20-1 and TRBJ1-3; 8 bases match TRBD1. Germline CDR1 reads DFQATT; CDR2 reads SNEGSKA (reference sequence). CDR3 size: 16 residues. V lost 5 bases to trimming and J lost 3 bases; unmatched junction nucleotides: 12. The CDR3 sequence: CSAGRDRSRFGNTIYF. The CDR3 DNA follows: TGCAGTGCTGGTCGGGACAGGTCAAGATTTGGAAACACCATATATTTT.

Of note for this clonotype: The conserved phenylalanine or tryptophan is not found at the CDR3 terminus, so this likely reflects a read error. This chain joins TRBV3-1 and TRBJ1-6, with D unclear. The germline V gene encodes CDR1 LGHDT and CDR2 YNNKEL (reference sequence). CDR3 length: 14 amino acids. The V end lost 3 bases, the J end lost 7 bases, and 10 bases lay between the germline ends. The CDR3 nucleotides read TGTGCCAGCAGCCATCCCGGTCCCAATTCACCCCTCCACGTT. Translating gives CASSHPGPNSPLHV.

The chain uses TRBV7-2 and TRBJ2-2; no clear D. This CDR3 spans 17 amino acids. CDR1 SGHTA and CDR2 FQGNSA come from the germline V gene. V was shortened by 3 bases and J by 0 bases, with 14 bases between the two germline ends. The DNA for the CDR3 is TGTGCCAGCAGCTTCGGTCGCCAGATCGCGAACACCGGGGAGCTGTTTTTT. Translation gives CASSFGRQIANTGELFF.

The table lists this clonotype with many counts. The chain joins TRBV12-3 or TRBV12-4 to TRBJ2-2; tentatively, D is TRBD1 (6 bases). With 5 bases removed from V and 4 bases from J, the gap between germline ends came to 14 bases. The CDR3 has 15 residues. The CDR3: CASSPQGAGTGELFF. The CDR3 DNA follows: TGTGCCAGCAGTCCACAGGGTGCCGGCACCGGGGAGCTGTTTTTT.

This clonotype was observed a few times. This rearrangement joins TRBV28 to TRBJ2-7, with TRBD1 matching 10 bases. The CDR3 is 15 residues long. J gave up 2 bases and V 3 bases, and 4 bases lay outside the gene matches. Germline V gives CDR1 MDHEN, CDR2 SYDVKM. The CDR3 protein is CASSFPGTGAYEQYF. Written as DNA, the CDR3 is TGTGCCAGCAGTTTCCCCGGGACAGGGGCCTACGAGCAGTACTTC.

The V call is TRBV18, the J call TRBJ2-1; 8 nucleotides line up with TRBD2. Per the germline V gene, CDR1 is KGHSH and CDR2 is LQKENI. This CDR3 spans 15 amino acids. J gave up 7 bases and V 3 bases, and 8 bases lay outside the gene matches. CDR3: CASSPELAARNEQFF. In DNA, the CDR3 is TGTGCCAGCTCACCGGAACTAGCGGCCAGGAATGAGCAGTTCTTC. The full variable domain, with the rest looked up from reference TRBV18 and TRBJ2-1, is NAGVMQNPRHLVRRRGQEARLRCSPMKGHSHVYWYRQLPEEGLKFMVYLQKENIIDESGMPKERFSAEFPKEGPSILRIQQVVRGDSAAYFCASSPELAARNEQFFGPGTRLTVL.

The chain employs TRBV20-1 and TRBJ2-7; 7 bases map to TRBD2. There are 15 residues in the CDR3. The trim removed 5 bases at V and 7 bases at J, leaving 17 bases unmatched. Germline V CDR1 and CDR2: DFQATT, SNEGSKA (reference sequence). The chain's CDR3 is CSALTSERWVREQYF. The CDR3 DNA sequence: TGCAGTGCTCTAACTAGCGAGAGATGGGTAAGGGAGCAGTACTTC.

There are many counts of this clonotype. The CDR3 sequence: CATSRKGQGTEQYF. The CDR3 DNA sequence: TGTGCCACCAGCCGGAAGGGACAAGGTACCGAGCAGTACTTC. J is TRBJ2-7 and V is TRBV15, with D maybe TRBD1 (6 bases). The CDR3 length is 14 residues. Germline CDR1 LNHNV, CDR2 YYDKDF (reference sequence). Trimming left V 5 bases short and J 6 bases short, with 17 bases between. Filled out from reference TRBV15 and TRBJ2-7, the complete variable domain reads DAMVIQNPRYQVTQFGKPVTLSCSQTLNHNVMYWYQQKSSQAPKLLFHYYDKDFNNEADTPDNFQSRRPNTSFCFLDIRSPGLGDTAMYLCATSRKGQGTEQYFGPGTRLTVT.

This clonotype was recorded many times. The CDR3 reads CASSLGSGRYNEQFF. The CDR3 nucleotides read TGTGCCAGCAGTTTGGGTAGCGGGAGGTACAATGAGCAGTTCTTC. The J gene is TRBJ2-1, the V gene TRBV12-3 or TRBV12-4; 10 bases fit TRBD2. The CDR3 has 15 amino acids. V lost 3 bases, J lost 4 bases, and 3 bases stayed unmatched.

This clonotype was seen repeatedly, ten times or more. This chain connects TRBV18 to TRBJ2-7; D perhaps matches TRBD1 (6 bases). V lost 3 bases, J lost 1 base, and 13 bases lay in between. CDR1 KGHSH and CDR2 LQKENI come from the germline V gene. This CDR3 spans 15 amino acids. The CDR3 sequence: CASSPIRGESYEQYF. The CDR3, as DNA: TGTGCCAGCTCACCTATCAGGGGAGAATCCTACGAGCAGTACTTC. The full variable domain, in which reference TRBV18 and TRBJ2-7 provide the parts outside the CDR3, is NAGVMQNPRHLVRRRGQEARLRCSPMKGHSHVYWYRQLPEEGLKFMVYLQKENIIDESGMPKERFSAEFPKEGPSILRIQQVVRGDSAAYFCASSPIRGESYEQYFGPGTRLTVT.